This T cell receptor beta chain appears in the sequencing data of a study of T cell clones after liver transplantation. Across the whole study: Graft-donor-reactive sequences were compared with third-party-reactive TCRbeta sequences from pre-transplant mixed lymphocyte reactions. Study-level results: Compared with third party-reactive sequences, donor-reactive ones declined more, independent of withdrawal success.

As to this clone: Its matching antigen is unknown.

Trimming left V 0 bases short and J 5 bases short, with 11 bases between. Germline CDR1 reads GTSNPN; CDR2 reads SVGIG (reference sequence). The CDR3 contains 13 residues. TCRdb's copy holds only in-frame clones and misses some; the assay was immunoSEQ multiplex PCR. Of roughly 40,000 clones in the sample, about 86% were seen once. The receptor's source is a human patient who received a liver transplant. The graft donor may be the source of some T cells. V is TRBV30 and J is TRBJ2-7; maybe TRBD1 (6 bases). Here the sequenced sample was CD4+ T cells from blood, taken 24 months after liver transplant. CDR3 in DNA: TGTGCCTGGAGTGTAACAGGGCGCCACGAGCAGTACTTC. It codes for CAWSVTGRHEQYF. Using reference TRBV30 and TRBJ2-7 for the parts outside the CDR3, the full variable domain is SQTIHQWPATLVQPVGSPLSLECTVEGTSNPNLYWYRQAAGRGLQLLFYSVGIGQISSEVPQNLSASRPQDRQFILSSKKLLLSDSGFYLCAWSVTGRHEQYFGPGTRLTVT.